Listed here are 18 T cell receptor beta chains from one sample, sequenced in a study of control samples from healthy donors and cancer patients. Data came from immunoSEQ multiplex PCR; TCRdb stores just in-frame clones and leaves some out. The sample lists more than 95,000 clones; roughly 87% were seen once. The sample comprised blood. The receptors derive from a man in his forties or fifties in good health.

Concerning this clone: At one end, the junction sequence differs from germline, possibly due to a read error. The V and J genes are TRBV2 and TRBJ1-2; the D gene is possibly TRBD1 (5 bases). The germline gives CDR1 SNHLY, CDR2 FYNNEI. The CDR3 runs to 10 residues. The CDR3 is CASSGQGASF. The CDR3 region has the DNA TGTGCCAGCAGTGGGCAGGGAGCATCCTTC.

Notes on this clone: A read error may account for a junction end that differs from germline. V usage is TRBV27 and J usage is TRBJ2-7; D call uncertain. The germline gives CDR1 MNHEY, CDR2 SMNVEV (reference sequence). The CDR3 is made up of 10 amino acids. The DNA for the CDR3 is TGTGCCAGCAGTTCCCCTTGGACCTTATTC. Its translation: CASSSPWTLF.

V and J are TRBV24-1 and TRBJ2-3; 7 bases map to TRBD2. With 4 bases clipped from V and 2 bases from J, the junction kept 8 bases outside the gene matches. CDR1 and CDR2 from the germline V gene are KGHDR and SFDVKD. This CDR3 region has 16 residues. CDR3 in DNA: TGTGCCACCAGTGACTCCGGGACTACCCTCACAGATACGCAGTATTTT. This sequence encodes CATSDSGTTLTDTQYF.

The chain couples TRBV5-5 to TRBJ2-5; 10 bases match TRBD1. The CDR3 is 17 amino acids. J gave up 2 bases and V 5 bases, and 12 bases lay outside the gene matches. Germline CDR1 SGHKS, CDR2 YYEKEE (reference sequence). This CDR3 reads CASRAWPGQGIQETQYF. The CDR3 DNA reads as TGTGCCAGCAGGGCCTGGCCGGGACAGGGGATACAAGAGACCCAGTACTTC.

This chain uses TRBV12-3 or TRBV12-4 with TRBJ2-5, with D possibly matching TRBD1 (5 bases). The ends were cut back, 7 bases at V and 4 bases at J, with 7 bases in the middle. The CDR3 consists of 11 residues. The CDR3 DNA follows: TGTGCCAGCACCCAGGGAGAGACCCAGTACTTC. It codes for CASTQGETQYF.

The rearrangement uses TRBV7-2 and TRBJ2-3, with no clear D. CDR1 and CDR2 (germline): SGHTA, FQGNSA. CDR3 length equals 16 residues. V was pared by 5 bases and J by 4 bases, with 19 bases between. For the CDR3, the DNA is TGTGCCAGCAGCCAACAGCCACTTAGTAAGTCAGATACGCAGTATTTT. Protein sequence: CASSQQPLSKSDTQYF.

This clone was detected a few times. The chain links TRBV20-1 to TRBJ1-2; weak D call: TRBD1 (6 bases). Per the germline V gene, CDR1 is DFQATT and CDR2 is SNEGSKA (reference sequence). This CDR3 spans 13 amino acids. V shed 3 bases and J shed 2 bases, with 10 bases lying between them. The CDR3, as DNA: TGCAGTGCTAGTAGAACAGGGAACTATGGCTACACCTTC. Amino acid sequence: CSASRTGNYGYTF.

J is TRBJ1-5 and V is TRBV29-1; D gene unclear. Germline CDR1 and CDR2: SQVTM and ANQGSEA. The CDR3 consists of 12 residues. Trimming cost V 6 bases and J 2 bases, with 8 bases left between them. The CDR3, as DNA: TGCAGCGTCCTGTATGGCAATCAGCCCCAGCATTTT. It specifies CSVLYGNQPQHF. Based on the CDR3 plus reference TRBV29-1 and TRBJ1-5, the full variable domain is SAVISQKPSRDICQRGTSLTIQCQVDSQVTMMFWYRQQPGQSLTLIATANQGSEATYESGFVIDKFPISRPNLTFSTLTVSNMSPEDSSIYLCSVLYGNQPQHFGDGTRLSIL.

The gene calls are TRBV18 and TRBJ2-7; 10 bases fit TRBD1. Germline loops: CDR1 KGHSH, CDR2 LQKENI. This CDR3 contains 17 residues. V gave up 5 bases and J gave up 4 bases; unmatched junction bases: 14. The CDR3 protein is CASSSDTVGQGVYEQYF. CDR3 sequence (DNA): TGTGCCAGCTCATCCGATACAGTTGGACAGGGGGTTTACGAGCAGTACTTC.

The rearrangement uses TRBV18 and TRBJ2-2, with D hard to call. The CDR3 contains 16 residues. Germline V gene sequence: CDR1 KGHSH, CDR2 LQKENI. V was trimmed by 2 bases and J by 1 base, leaving 11 bases between them. CDR3: CASSPRPGVNTGELFF. CDR3 DNA sequence: TGTGCCAGCTCACCAAGGCCTGGTGTGAACACCGGGGAGCTGTTTTTT. The whole variable domain, filled in from reference TRBV18 and TRBJ2-2, reads NAGVMQNPRHLVRRRGQEARLRCSPMKGHSHVYWYRQLPEEGLKFMVYLQKENIIDESGMPKERFSAEFPKEGPSILRIQQVVRGDSAAYFCASSPRPGVNTGELFFGEGSRLTVL.

The V and J genes are TRBV3-1 (or the pseudogene TRBV3-2) and TRBJ2-1; D might be TRBD2 (6 bases). With 3 bases removed from V and 12 bases from J, the gap between germline ends came to 12 bases. This CDR3 contains 12 residues. Per germline, CDR1 LGHDT and CDR2 YNNKEL (reference sequence). CDR3 coding DNA: TGTGCCAGCAGCCACCGACTAGTTCCGCAGTTCTTC. Translation: CASSHRLVPQFF.

This rearrangement joins TRBV6-6 to TRBJ1-5, with 8 bases aligning to TRBD1. Per the germline V gene, CDR1 is MNHNY and CDR2 is SVGAGI (reference sequence). V lost 5 bases and J lost 0; bases outside the gene matches: 9. This CDR3 is built from 17 residues. The CDR3 loop reads CASSHGRGQVSNQPQHF. The CDR3 bases are TGTGCCAGCAGTCACGGTCGGGGACAGGTTAGCAATCAGCCCCAGCATTTT.

V is TRBV4-3 and J is TRBJ2-1; 10 bases are a match to TRBD2. V was pared by 1 base and J by 4 bases, with 4 bases of the junction left unmatched. Germline CDR1 and CDR2: LGHNA and YSLEER. The CDR3 extends over 16 amino acids. The CDR3, as DNA: TGCGCCAGCAGCCAAGGGACTAGCGGTTTGTACAATGAGCAGTTCTTC. This sequence encodes CASSQGTSGLYNEQFF.

The gene calls are TRBV5-1 and TRBJ1-3; the D gene is possibly TRBD1 (5 bases). Trimming removed 3 bases at V and 6 bases at J, with 10 bases between. The CDR3 extends over 13 amino acids. Germline CDR1 and CDR2: SGHRS and YFSETQ. For the CDR3, the DNA is TGCGCCAGCAGCTCAGCGGGGGAAAACACCATATATTTT. It is translated as CASSSAGENTIYF. The full variable domain, its missing parts supplied by reference TRBV5-1 and TRBJ1-3, is KAGVTQTPRYLIKTRGQQVTLSCSPISGHRSVSWYQQTPGQGLQFLFEYFSETQRNKGNFPGRFSGRQFSNSRSEMNVSTLELGDSALYLCASSSAGENTIYFGEGSWLTVV.

V is TRBV11-3 and J is TRBJ2-5, with 10 bases identical to TRBD1. The CDR3 length is 16 residues. Germline V CDR1 and CDR2: SGHNT, YENEEA. V gave up 5 bases and J gave up 5 bases; unmatched junction bases: 11. The CDR3 loop is CASSPHGTGESETQYF. CDR3 nucleotides: TGTGCCAGCAGCCCCCACGGGACAGGGGAATCGGAGACCCAGTACTTC.

V gene TRBV15 combines with J gene TRBJ2-3, with 8 bases that match TRBD1. J lost 4 bases, V lost 1 base, and 7 bases had no gene match. Germline V CDR1 and CDR2: LNHNV, YYDKDF (reference sequence). The CDR3 loop spans 16 amino acids. CDR3 coding DNA: TGTGCCACCAGCAGAGCGGGGGACAGGATATCAGATACGCAGTATTTT. This gives the protein CATSRAGDRISDTQYF.

This chain connects TRBV25-1 to TRBJ1-2; the D gene is possibly TRBD1 (5 bases). The V gene's germline CDR1 is MGHDK and CDR2 SYGVNS. Trimming removed 4 bases at V and 8 bases at J, with 17 bases between. CDR3 length: 14 residues. CDR3: CASSVSGHIVGYTF. CDR3 sequence (DNA): TGTGCCAGCAGTGTATCAGGGCATATAGTAGGCTACACCTTC.

The J gene is TRBJ2-7, the V gene TRBV29-1, with D perhaps TRBD1 (6 bases). Germline CDR1 SQVTM, CDR2 ANQGSEA. V dropped 7 bases and J dropped 3 bases, with 13 bases sitting between them. CDR3 length: 12 residues. The CDR3 region is CSGQGQDYEQYF. As DNA, the CDR3 is TGCAGCGGTCAGGGGCAGGACTACGAGCAGTACTTC.